The next 12 T cell receptor beta chains were all read from a single sample in a study of OX40 agonist ivuxolimab in advanced cancers. Using immunoSEQ multiplex PCR, the repertoire was profiled, and TCRdb retains in-frame clones only, with some absent. The sample yields 65,000 to 90,000 clones, approximately 85% seen once. Material: CD4+ or CD8+ T cells sorted from blood, obtained in a trial of the OX40 agonist ivuxolimab. The source is an adult with an advanced solid tumor such as melanoma, head and neck, liver or kidney cancer.

In this sample, this clone is medium-sized. Other DNA sequences from this sample encode an identical CDR3 as well. The chain employs TRBV9 and TRBJ1-5, with a tentative D call TRBD1 (6 bases). The germline V gene has CDR1 SGDLS and CDR2 YYNGEE. Trimming stripped 2 bases from V and 2 bases from J, with 11 bases between. The CDR3 loop spans 15 amino acids. The CDR3 nucleotides read TGTGCCAGCAGCGTGGGGGCTGGGGGCAATCAGCCCCAGCATTTT. It translates to CASSVGAGGNQPQHF.

This clone was picked up a small number of times. The chain links TRBV4-1 to TRBJ1-2; no firm D call. Germline V lookup: CDR1 MGHRA, CDR2 YSYEKL. The length of the CDR3 is 14 residues. The V gene lost 0 bases and the J gene lost 8 bases, with 13 bases spanning the gap. In DNA form, the CDR3 reads TGCGCCAGCAGCCAAGATAATCGTGCGGAGGGCTACACCTTC. It translates to CASSQDNRAEGYTF.

V usage is TRBV18 and J usage is TRBJ1-4; D is undetermined. Between the trimmed V and J ends, which lost 3 bases and 0 bases, there was a span of 11 bases. Germline V gene lookup returns CDR1 KGHSH and CDR2 LQKENI. The CDR3 runs 16 residues. CDR3: CASSPVTGATNEKLFF. CDR3 nucleotides: TGTGCCAGCTCACCCGTCACCGGTGCAACTAATGAAAAACTGTTTTTT.

The chain joins TRBV5-1 to TRBJ2-5; 11 nucleotides line up with TRBD2. This CDR3 has 15 residues. CDR1 SGHRS and CDR2 YFSETQ come from the germline V gene. The V gene end was trimmed by 3 bases and the J gene end by 2 bases; junction bases not matched to a gene: 3. DNA for the CDR3: TGCGCCAGCAGCTCGGGGACTAGCGGTCAAGAGACCCAGTACTTC. The encoded protein is CASSSGTSGQETQYF. The variable domain in full, with the rest retrieved from reference TRBV5-1 and TRBJ2-5, is KAGVTQTPRYLIKTRGQQVTLSCSPISGHRSVSWYQQTPGQGLQFLFEYFSETQRNKGNFPGRFSGRQFSNSRSEMNVSTLELGDSALYLCASSSGTSGQETQYFGPGTRLLVL.

J is TRBJ1-2 and V is TRBV30; the D is unclear. Germline V gene lookup returns CDR1 GTSNPN and CDR2 SVGIG (reference sequence). The length of the CDR3 is 11 residues. Trimming removed 3 bases from V and 6 bases from J, with 8 bases in between. In DNA form, the CDR3 reads TGTGCCTGGAGAGGCGGGGATGGCTACACCTTC. It translates to CAWRGGDGYTF. The whole variable domain, filled in from reference TRBV30 and TRBJ1-2, reads SQTIHQWPATLVQPVGSPLSLECTVEGTSNPNLYWYRQAAGRGLQLLFYSVGIGQISSEVPQNLSASRPQDRQFILSSKKLLLSDSGFYLCAWRGGDGYTFGSGTRLTVV.

The J gene is TRBJ2-1, the V gene TRBV27; 7 bases agree with TRBD1. The CDR3 contains 16 residues. Germline CDR1 and CDR2: MNHEY and SMNVEV (reference sequence). The junction had 4 bases not matched to a gene; V was cut back by 2 bases and J by 0 bases. The CDR3 DNA reads as TGTGCCAGCAGTTTAAAGCCAGGGGGCTCCTACAATGAGCAGTTCTTC. Translated: CASSLKPGGSYNEQFF.

This chain uses TRBV7-3 with TRBJ2-2; 11 bases are a match to TRBD2. Germline lookup yields CDR1 SGHTA and CDR2 FQGTGA. V lost 3 bases and J lost 6; bases outside the gene matches: 9. This CDR3 is 17 amino acids long. This chain's CDR3 is CASSFLPGLADPGELFF. CDR3 DNA: TGTGCCAGCAGCTTTCTCCCGGGACTAGCGGACCCCGGGGAGCTGTTTTTT.

The rearrangement joins TRBV27 to TRBJ1-4; tentative D call: TRBD1 (5 bases). In germline, CDR1 is MNHEY, CDR2 SMNVEV (reference sequence). CDR3 length: 15 residues. Trimming removed 2 bases at V and 7 bases at J, with 14 bases between. The CDR3 bases are TGTGCCAGCAGTTTAACGTGGGGGAAGCTTGAAAAACTGTTTTTT. Residues: CASSLTWGKLEKLFF.

The chain joins TRBV7-2 to TRBJ1-6; D is ambiguous. Germline assignment: CDR1 SGHTA and CDR2 FQGNSA. The V gene lost 1 base and the J gene lost 8 bases, with 0 bases spanning the gap. The length of the CDR3 is 11 residues. The CDR3 DNA is TGTGCCAGCAGCTTAGATTCACCCCTCCACTTT. Protein product: CASSLDSPLHF.

The chain's CDR3 is CASSSREESEQYF. The CDR3 DNA sequence: TGTGCCAGCAGCTCCCGGGAGGAATCCGAGCAGTACTTC. V usage is TRBV7-3 and J usage is TRBJ2-7; 7 bases align to TRBD2. This CDR3 contains 13 residues. V dropped 4 bases and J dropped 6; count of bases not matched to a gene: 6. Germline-derived CDR1 and CDR2 are SGHTA and FQGTGA.

The CDR3 reads CASSIEAGGSSPLHF. CDR3 in DNA: TGTGCCAGTAGTATAGAGGCAGGGGGCAGTTCACCCCTCCACTTT. This chain connects TRBV19 to TRBJ1-6; TRBD1 aligns across 8 bases. V lost 0 bases to trimming and J lost 9 bases; unmatched junction nucleotides: 4. This CDR3 region has 15 residues. Per the germline V gene, CDR1 is LNHDA and CDR2 is SQIVND (reference sequence).

The chain combines TRBV9 with TRBJ2-5; D possibly matches TRBD1 or TRBD2 (5 bases each). Trimming removed 9 bases at V and 5 bases at J, with 17 bases between. Per germline, CDR1 SGDLS and CDR2 YYNGEE. The CDR3 sequence is 13 residues long. CDR3 in DNA: TGTGCCACCTCCCGGGACCCTGGGGAGACCCAGTACTTC. Translation gives CATSRDPGETQYF.